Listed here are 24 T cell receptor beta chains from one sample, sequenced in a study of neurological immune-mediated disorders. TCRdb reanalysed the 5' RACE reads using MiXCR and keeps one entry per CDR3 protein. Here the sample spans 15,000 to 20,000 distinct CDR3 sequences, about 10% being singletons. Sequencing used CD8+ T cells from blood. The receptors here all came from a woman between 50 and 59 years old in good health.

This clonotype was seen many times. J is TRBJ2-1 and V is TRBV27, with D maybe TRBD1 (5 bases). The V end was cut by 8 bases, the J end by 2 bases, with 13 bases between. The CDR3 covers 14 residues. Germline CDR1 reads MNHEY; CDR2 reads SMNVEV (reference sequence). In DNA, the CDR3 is TGTGCCAGCTACCCTAGGACACCCTACAATGAGCAGTTCTTC. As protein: CASYPRTPYNEQFF.

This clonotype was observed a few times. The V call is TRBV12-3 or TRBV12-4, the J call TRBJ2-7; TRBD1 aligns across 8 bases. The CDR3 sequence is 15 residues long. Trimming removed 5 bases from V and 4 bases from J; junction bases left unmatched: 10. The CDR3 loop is CASSPRTGNIYEQYF. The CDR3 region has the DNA TGTGCCAGCAGTCCCCGGACAGGGAACATATACGAGCAGTACTTC.

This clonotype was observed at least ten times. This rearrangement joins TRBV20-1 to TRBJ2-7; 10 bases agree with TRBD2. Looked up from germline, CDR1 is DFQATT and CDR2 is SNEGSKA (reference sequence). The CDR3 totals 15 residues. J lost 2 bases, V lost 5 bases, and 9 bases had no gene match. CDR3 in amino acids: CSAGTSGTGAYEQYF. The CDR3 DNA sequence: TGCAGTGCTGGAACTAGCGGGACGGGAGCCTACGAGCAGTACTTC.

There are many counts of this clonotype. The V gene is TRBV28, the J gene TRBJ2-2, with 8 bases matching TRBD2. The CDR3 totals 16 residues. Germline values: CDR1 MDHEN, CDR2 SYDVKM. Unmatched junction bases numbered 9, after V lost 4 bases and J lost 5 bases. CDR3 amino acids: CASSSLSGSLTGELFF. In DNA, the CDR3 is TGTGCCAGCAGTTCCCTAAGCGGGAGTTTAACCGGGGAGCTGTTTTTT.

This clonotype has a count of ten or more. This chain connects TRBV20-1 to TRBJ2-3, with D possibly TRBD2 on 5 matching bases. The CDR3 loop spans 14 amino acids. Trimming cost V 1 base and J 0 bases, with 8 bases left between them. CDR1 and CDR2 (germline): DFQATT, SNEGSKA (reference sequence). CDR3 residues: CSARGGVSTDTQYF. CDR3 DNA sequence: TGCAGTGCTAGAGGGGGAGTTAGCACAGATACGCAGTATTTT.

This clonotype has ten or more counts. CDR3 sequence (DNA): TGTGCCAGCAACAATCGTCCGACTAGCCTCTACGAGCAGTACTTC. Translating it yields CASNNRPTSLYEQYF. The chain couples TRBV27 to TRBJ2-7; 7 nucleotides align to TRBD2. CDR3 size: 15 residues. The V and J ends lost 7 bases and 3 bases, in that order; junction bases with no gene match: 12. Germline CDR1 and CDR2: MNHEY and SMNVEV (reference sequence).

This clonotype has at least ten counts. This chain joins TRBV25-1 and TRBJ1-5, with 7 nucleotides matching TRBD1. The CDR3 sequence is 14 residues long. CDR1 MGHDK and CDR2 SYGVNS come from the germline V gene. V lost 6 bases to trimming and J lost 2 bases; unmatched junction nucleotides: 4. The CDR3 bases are TGTGCCAGCAGCACAGACAGGGGCAATCAGCCCCAGCATTTT. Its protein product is CASSTDRGNQPQHF.

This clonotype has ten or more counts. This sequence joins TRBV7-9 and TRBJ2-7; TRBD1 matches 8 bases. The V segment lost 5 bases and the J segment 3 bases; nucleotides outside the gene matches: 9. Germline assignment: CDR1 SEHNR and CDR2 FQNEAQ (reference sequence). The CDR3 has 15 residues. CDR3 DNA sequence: TGTGCCAGCAGCCCCCGCCCCGGGACAGGCTACGAGCAGTACTTC. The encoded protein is CASSPRPGTGYEQYF.

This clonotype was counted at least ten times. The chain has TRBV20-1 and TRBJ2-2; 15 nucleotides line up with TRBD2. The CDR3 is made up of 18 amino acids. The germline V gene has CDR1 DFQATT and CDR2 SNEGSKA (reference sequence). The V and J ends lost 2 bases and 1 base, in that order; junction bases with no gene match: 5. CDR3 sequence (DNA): TGCAGTGCTAGAACCCAGGGACTAGCGGGAGGGAACACCGGGGAGCTGTTTTTT. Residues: CSARTQGLAGGNTGELFF.

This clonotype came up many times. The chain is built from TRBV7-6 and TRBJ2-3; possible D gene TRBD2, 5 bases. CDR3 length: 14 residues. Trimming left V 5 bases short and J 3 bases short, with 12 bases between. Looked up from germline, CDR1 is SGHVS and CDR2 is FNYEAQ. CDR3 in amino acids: CASSRTGGTDTQYF. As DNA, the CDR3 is TGTGCCAGCAGCCGGACTGGCGGTACAGATACGCAGTATTTT. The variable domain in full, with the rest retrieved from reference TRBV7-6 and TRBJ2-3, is GAGVSQSPRYKVTKRGQDVALRCDPISGHVSLYWYRQALGQGPEFLTYFNYEAQQDKSGLPNDRFSAERPEGSISTLTIQRTEQRDSAMYRCASSRTGGTDTQYFGPGTRLTVL.

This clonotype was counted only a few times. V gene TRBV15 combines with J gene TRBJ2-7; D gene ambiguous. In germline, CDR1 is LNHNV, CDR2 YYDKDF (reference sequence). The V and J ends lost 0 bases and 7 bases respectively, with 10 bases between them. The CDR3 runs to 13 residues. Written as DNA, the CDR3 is TGTGCCACCAGCAGAGATCGGTTTGTGGAGCAGTACTTC. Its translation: CATSRDRFVEQYF.

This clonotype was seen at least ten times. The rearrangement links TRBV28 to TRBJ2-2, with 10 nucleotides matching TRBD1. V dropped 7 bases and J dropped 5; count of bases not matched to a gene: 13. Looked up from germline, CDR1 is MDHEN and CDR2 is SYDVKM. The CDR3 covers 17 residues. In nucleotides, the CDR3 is TGTGCCAGCATCAATAGGGCCCCGGGACAGGGGACCGGGGAGCTGTTTTTT. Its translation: CASINRAPGQGTGELFF.

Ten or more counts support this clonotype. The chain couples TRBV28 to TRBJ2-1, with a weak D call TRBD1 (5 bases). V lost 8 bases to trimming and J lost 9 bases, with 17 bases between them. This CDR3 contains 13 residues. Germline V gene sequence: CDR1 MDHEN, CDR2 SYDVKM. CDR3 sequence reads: CASSRQGGIEQFF. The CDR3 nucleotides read TGTGCCAGCTCCCGGCAGGGTGGGATTGAGCAGTTCTTC.

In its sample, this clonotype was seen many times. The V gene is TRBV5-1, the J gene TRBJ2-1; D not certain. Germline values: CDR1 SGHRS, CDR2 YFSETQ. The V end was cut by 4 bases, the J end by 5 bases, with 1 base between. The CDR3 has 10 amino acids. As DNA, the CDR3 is TGCGCCAGCAGCGACAATGAGCAGTTCTTC. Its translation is CASSDNEQFF.

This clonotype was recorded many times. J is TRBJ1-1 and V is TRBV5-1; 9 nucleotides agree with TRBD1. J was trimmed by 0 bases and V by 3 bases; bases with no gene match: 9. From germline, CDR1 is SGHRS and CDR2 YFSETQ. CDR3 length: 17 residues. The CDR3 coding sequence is TGCGCCAGCAGCTCCAAGACAGGGGGGTTAATGAACACTGAAGCTTTCTTT. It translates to CASSSKTGGLMNTEAFF.

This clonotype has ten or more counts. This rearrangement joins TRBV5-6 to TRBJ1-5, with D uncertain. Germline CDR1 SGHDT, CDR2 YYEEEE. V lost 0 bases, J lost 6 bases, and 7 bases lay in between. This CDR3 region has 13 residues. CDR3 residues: CASSLGVSQPQHF. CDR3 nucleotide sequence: TGTGCCAGCAGCTTGGGGGTGAGTCAGCCCCAGCATTTT.

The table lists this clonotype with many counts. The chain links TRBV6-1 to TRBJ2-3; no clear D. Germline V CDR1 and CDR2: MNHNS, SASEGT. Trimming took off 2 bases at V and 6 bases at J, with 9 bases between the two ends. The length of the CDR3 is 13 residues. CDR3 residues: CASSEYDLDTQYF. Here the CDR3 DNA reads TGTGCCAGCAGTGAATACGATCTGGATACGCAGTATTTT.

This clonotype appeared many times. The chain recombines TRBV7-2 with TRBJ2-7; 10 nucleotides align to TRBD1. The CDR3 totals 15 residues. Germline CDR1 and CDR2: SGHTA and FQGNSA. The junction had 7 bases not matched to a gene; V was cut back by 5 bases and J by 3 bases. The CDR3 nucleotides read TGTGCCAGCAGCACTCCGGGACAGGGGAACTACGAGCAGTACTTC. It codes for CASSTPGQGNYEQYF.

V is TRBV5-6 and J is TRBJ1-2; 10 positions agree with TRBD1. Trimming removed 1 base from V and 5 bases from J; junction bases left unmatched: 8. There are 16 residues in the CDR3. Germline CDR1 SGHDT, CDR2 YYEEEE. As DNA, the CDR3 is TGTGCCAGCAGCTTGCCGGGGACAGGGGATGTGTATGGCTACACCTTC. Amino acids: CASSLPGTGDVYGYTF.

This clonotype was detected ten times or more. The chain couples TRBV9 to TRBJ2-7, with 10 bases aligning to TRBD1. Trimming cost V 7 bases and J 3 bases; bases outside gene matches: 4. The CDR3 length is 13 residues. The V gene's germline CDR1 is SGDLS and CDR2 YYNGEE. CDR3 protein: CASGGDRGYEQYF. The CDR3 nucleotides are TGTGCCAGCGGGGGGGACAGGGGCTACGAGCAGTACTTC.

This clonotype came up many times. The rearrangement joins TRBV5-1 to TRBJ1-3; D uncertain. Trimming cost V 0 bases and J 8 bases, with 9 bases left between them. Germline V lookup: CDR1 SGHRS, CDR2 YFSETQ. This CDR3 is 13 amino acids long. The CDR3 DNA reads TGCGCCAGCAGCTTGGGCCCGCCGGACACCATATATTTT. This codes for CASSLGPPDTIYF.

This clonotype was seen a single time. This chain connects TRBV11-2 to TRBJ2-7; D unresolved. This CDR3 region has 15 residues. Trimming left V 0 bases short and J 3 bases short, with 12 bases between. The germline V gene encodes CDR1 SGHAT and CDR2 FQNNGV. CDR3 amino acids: CASSLEIMLGYEQYF. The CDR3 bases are TGTGCCAGCAGCTTAGAGATCATGTTGGGCTACGAGCAGTACTTC.

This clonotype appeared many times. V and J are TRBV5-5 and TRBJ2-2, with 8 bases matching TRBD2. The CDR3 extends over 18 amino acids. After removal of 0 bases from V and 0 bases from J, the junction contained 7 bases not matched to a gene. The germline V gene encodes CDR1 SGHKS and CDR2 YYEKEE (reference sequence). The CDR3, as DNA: TGTGCCAGCAGCTTGGTATTTGGCGGGGGGACGAACACCGGGGAGCTGTTTTTT. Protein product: CASSLVFGGGTNTGELFF.

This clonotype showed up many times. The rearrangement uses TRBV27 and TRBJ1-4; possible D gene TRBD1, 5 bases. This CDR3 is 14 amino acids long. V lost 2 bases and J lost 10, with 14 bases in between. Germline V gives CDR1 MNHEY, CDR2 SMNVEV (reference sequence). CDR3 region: CASSLAGTERKLFF. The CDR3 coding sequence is TGTGCCAGCAGTTTAGCCGGGACGGAGAGAAAACTGTTTTTT.